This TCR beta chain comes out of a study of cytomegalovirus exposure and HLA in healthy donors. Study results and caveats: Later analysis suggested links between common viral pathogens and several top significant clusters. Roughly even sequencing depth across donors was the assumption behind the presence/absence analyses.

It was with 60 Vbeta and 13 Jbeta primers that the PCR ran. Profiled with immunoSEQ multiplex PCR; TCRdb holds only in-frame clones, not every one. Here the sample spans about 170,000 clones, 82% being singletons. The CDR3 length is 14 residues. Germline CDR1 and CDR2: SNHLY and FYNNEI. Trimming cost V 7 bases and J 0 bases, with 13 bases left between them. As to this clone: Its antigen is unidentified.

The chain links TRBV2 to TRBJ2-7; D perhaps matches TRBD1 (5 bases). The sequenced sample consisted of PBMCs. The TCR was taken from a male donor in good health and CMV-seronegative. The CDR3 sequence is CASKGQASSYEQYF. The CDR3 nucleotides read TGTGCCAGCAAGGGGCAGGCCAGCTCCTACGAGCAGTACTTC.